Shown below are 5 T cell receptor beta chains from a single sample sequenced in a study of identical twins' blood T cells. In TCRdb, the 5' RACE reads were re-called with MiXCR into one record per CDR3 protein. The sample shows a few hundred thousand distinct CDR3 sequences, roughly 30% of them seen only once. Material: PBMCs. Source of these receptors: a woman aged 18-55 years in good health.

This clonotype has only a few counts. J is TRBJ1-1 and V is TRBV29-1; D call uncertain. The V gene lost 5 bases and the J gene lost 4 bases, with 17 bases spanning the gap. CDR1 and CDR2 from the germline V gene are SQVTM and ANQGSEA. The CDR3 is made up of 14 amino acids. CDR3 nucleotide sequence: TGCAGCGTTTTAGGGTCACGCTCGTCCACTGAAGCTTTCTTT. Residues: CSVLGSRSSTEAFF.

V is TRBV19 and J is TRBJ1-1; D gene uncertain. This CDR3 is built from 13 residues. Germline V gene data show CDR1 as LNHDA and CDR2 as SQIVND (reference sequence). The ends were cut back, 0 bases at V and 7 bases at J, with 9 bases in the middle. The CDR3 sequence: CASSIDRSFEAFF. The CDR3 DNA reads TGTGCCAGTAGTATAGATCGGTCTTTTGAAGCTTTCTTT.

This clonotype came up a few times. V and J are TRBV19 and TRBJ1-2, with D hard to call. V lost 10 bases to trimming and J lost 4 bases, with 13 bases between them. The CDR3 loop spans 12 amino acids. The germline V gene encodes CDR1 LNHDA and CDR2 SQIVND (reference sequence). The CDR3 bases are TGTGCCACCTCGGGAGGGTTCTATGGCTACACCTTC. This encodes CATSGGFYGYTF.

Worth noting for this clonotype: Its ends do not fully match the called genes, so a read error is possible. The gene calls are TRBV7-9 and TRBJ1-1; the match to TRBD1 covers 7 bases. The CDR3 has 17 residues. The germline CDR1 and CDR2 sequences are SEHNR and FQNEAQ (reference sequence). Here the CDR3 reads CAISSTLGQRKNTEAFF. CDR3 bases: TGTGCCATCAGCAGCACCTTGGGACAGCGGAAGAACACTGAAGCTTTCTTT.

In DNA, the CDR3 is TGCAGTGCTAGAGATCCGGTTGCGAGGGGCCAGCCCCAGCATTTT. Its translation: CSARDPVARGQPQHF. This chain joins TRBV20-1 and TRBJ1-5, with TRBD1 as a possible D gene (5 bases). The ends were cut back, 0 bases at V and 7 bases at J, with 16 bases in the middle. Per germline, CDR1 DFQATT and CDR2 SNEGSKA (reference sequence). CDR3 length equals 15 residues.